Below are 3 T cell receptor beta chains sequenced from a single sample in a study of vaccination and CD4 T cells after COVID-19. TCRdb reprocessed the PCR reads with MiXCR, giving one entry per CDR3 protein. Among fewer than 20,000 distinct CDR3 sequences, 66% were seen once, and the ten largest hold roughly 1.1%. The input for sequencing was CD4+ T cells from blood, taken after SARS-CoV-2 vaccination. These receptors originate from a human donor who had recovered from COVID-19.

The chain combines TRBV20-1 with TRBJ2-1, with TRBD2 matching over 11 bases. Germline values: CDR1 DFQATT, CDR2 SNEGSKA (reference sequence). The CDR3 extends over 14 amino acids. V lost 3 bases to trimming and J lost 9 bases; unmatched junction nucleotides: 7. For the CDR3, the DNA is TGCAGTGCTAGCCTAGCGGGAGGAACGGGTGAGCAGTTCTTC. It encodes CSASLAGGTGEQFF.

This clonotype was counted only a few times. In DNA, the CDR3 is TGTGCCAGCAGTGAAGGGGGATGGGGCACTGAAGCTTTCTTT. This translates into CASSEGGWGTEAFF. The J gene is TRBJ1-1, the V gene TRBV6-1, with D hard to call. The CDR3 is 14 residues long. The V gene's germline CDR1 is MNHNS and CDR2 SASEGT. Trimming took 1 base from V and 4 from J, leaving 10 bases between them.

V gene TRBV5-4 combines with J gene TRBJ2-7; 11 bases match TRBD2. Trimming took 4 bases from V and 6 from J; bases not matched to a gene: 12. This CDR3 contains 16 residues. CDR1 is SGHNT and CDR2 is YYREEE in the germline V gene (reference sequence). The CDR3 DNA reads TGTGCCAGCAGCCCACGAAGGACTAGCGGGCAACTCGAGCAGTACTTC. Protein: CASSPRRTSGQLEQYF.